This TCR beta chain was sequenced in a study of cytomegalovirus exposure and HLA in healthy donors. Study-wide points: In a later analysis, specific HLA alleles were associated with 15,000 or so TCR beta sequences at a 0.05 false discovery rate. DRB1 showed the most TCR associations and HLA-C the fewest in a later analysis, as rates varied by HLA locus.

Per germline, CDR1 SNHLY and CDR2 FYNNEI. The CDR3 is made up of 16 amino acids. V dropped 3 bases and J dropped 2 bases, with 17 bases sitting between them. This clone appeared once. Its antigen is not identified. 13 Jbeta primers and 60 Vbeta primers were used for the PCR. This table comes from immunoSEQ multiplex PCR, and its TCRdb copy is limited to in-frame clones, with some not included. The table shows 210,000 or so clones, with roughly 85% occurring only once. Sequencing input: PBMCs. This TCR came from a girl aged 2-10 years in good health and CMV-seronegative. J is TRBJ2-7 and V is TRBV2; possibly TRBD2 for D (6 bases). The CDR3 DNA is TGTGCCAGCAGTGACCTTGGAGGGGTGGGGCCCTACGAGCAGTACTTC. Translation gives CASSDLGGVGPYEQYF.